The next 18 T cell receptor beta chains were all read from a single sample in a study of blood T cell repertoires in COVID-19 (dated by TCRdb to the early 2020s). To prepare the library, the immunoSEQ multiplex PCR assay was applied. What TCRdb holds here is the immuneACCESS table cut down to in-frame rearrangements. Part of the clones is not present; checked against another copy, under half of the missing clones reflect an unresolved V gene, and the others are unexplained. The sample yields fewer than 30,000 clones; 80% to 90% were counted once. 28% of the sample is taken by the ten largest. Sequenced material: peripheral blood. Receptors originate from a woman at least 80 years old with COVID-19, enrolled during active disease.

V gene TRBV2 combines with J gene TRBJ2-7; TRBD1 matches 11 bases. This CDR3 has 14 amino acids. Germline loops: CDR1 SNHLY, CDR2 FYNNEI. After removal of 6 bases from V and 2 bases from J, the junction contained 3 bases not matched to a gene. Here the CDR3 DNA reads TGTGCCAGCAGCACGGGACAGGGGGCCTACGAGCAGTACTTC. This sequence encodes CASSTGQGAYEQYF.

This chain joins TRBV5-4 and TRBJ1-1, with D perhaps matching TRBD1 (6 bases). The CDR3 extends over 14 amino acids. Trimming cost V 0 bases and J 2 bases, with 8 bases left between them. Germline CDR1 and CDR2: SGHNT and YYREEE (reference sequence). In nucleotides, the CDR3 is TGTGCCAGCAGCTTGGGGACAGATAACACTGAAGCTTTCTTT. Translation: CASSLGTDNTEAFF.

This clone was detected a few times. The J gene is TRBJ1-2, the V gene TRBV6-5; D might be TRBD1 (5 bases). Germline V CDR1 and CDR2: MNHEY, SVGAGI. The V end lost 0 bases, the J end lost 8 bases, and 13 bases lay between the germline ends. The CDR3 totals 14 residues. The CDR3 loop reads CASSYSGALGGYTF. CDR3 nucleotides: TGTGCCAGCAGTTACTCTGGGGCCCTCGGGGGCTACACCTTC.

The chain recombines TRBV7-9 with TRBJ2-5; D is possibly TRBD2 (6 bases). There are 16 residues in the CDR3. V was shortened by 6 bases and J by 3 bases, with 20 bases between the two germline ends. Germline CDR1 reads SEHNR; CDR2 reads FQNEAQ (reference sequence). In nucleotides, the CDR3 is TGTGCCAGCAGTAGGGTGCAGTTAACGGGAGAAGAGACCCAGTACTTC. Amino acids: CASSRVQLTGEETQYF.

CDR3 sequence: CAAGVKGAATDTQYF. DNA of the CDR3: TGTGCAGCTGGGGTTAAGGGGGCGGCCACAGATACGCAGTATTTT. This sequence joins TRBV2 and TRBJ2-3, with 7 nucleotides matching TRBD1. This CDR3 contains 15 residues. Germline V gene data show CDR1 as SNHLY and CDR2 as FYNNEI.

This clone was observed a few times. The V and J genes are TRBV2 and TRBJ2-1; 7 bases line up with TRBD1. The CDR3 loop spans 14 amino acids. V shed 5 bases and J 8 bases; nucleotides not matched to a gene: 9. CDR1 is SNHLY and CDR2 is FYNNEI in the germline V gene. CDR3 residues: CASSRLRGGHEQFF. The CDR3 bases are TGTGCCAGCAGTCGCCTTAGAGGGGGCCATGAGCAGTTCTTC.

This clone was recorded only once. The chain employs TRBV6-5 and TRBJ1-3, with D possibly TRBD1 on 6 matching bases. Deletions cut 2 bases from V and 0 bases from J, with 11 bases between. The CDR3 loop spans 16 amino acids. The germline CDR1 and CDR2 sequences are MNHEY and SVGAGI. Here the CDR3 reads CASSYQGTISGNTIYF. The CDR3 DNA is TGTGCCAGCAGTTACCAGGGGACCATCTCTGGAAACACCATATATTTT.

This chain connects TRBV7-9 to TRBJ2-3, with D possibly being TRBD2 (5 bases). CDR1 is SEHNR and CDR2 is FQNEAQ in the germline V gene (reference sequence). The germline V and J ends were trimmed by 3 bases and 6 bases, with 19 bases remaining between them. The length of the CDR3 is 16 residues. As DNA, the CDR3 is TGTGCCAGCAGCTTGATCACCGGGATCGGCCGCGATACGCAGTATTTT. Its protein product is CASSLITGIGRDTQYF.

CDR3 residues: CASSLSGGVNEQFF. The CDR3 region has the DNA TGTGCCAGCAGCTTAAGCGGGGGAGTAAATGAGCAGTTCTTC. The J gene is TRBJ2-1, the V gene TRBV7-3, with 7 bases identical to TRBD2. After removal of 1 base from V and 7 bases from J, the junction contained 4 bases not matched to a gene. Germline V lookup: CDR1 SGHTA, CDR2 FQGTGA. The CDR3 sequence is 14 residues long.

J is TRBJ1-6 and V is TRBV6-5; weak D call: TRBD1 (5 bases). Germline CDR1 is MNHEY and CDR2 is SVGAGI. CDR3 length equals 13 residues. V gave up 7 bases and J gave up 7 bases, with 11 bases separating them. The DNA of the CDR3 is TGTGCCAGCAAATTGACAGAGAATTCACCCCTCCACTTT. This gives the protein CASKLTENSPLHF.

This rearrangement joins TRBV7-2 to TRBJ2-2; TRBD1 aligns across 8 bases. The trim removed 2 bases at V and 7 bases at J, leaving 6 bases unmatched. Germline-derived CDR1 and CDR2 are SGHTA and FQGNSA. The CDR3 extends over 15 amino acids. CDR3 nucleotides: TGTGCCAGCAGCTTACACAGGGGGATCATCGGGGAGCTGTTTTTT. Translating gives CASSLHRGIIGELFF.

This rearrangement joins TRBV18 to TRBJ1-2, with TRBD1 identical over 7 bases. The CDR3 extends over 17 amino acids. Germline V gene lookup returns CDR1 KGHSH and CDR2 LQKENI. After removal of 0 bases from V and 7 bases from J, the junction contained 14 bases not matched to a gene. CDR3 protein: CASSPPAGGLGNGGYTF. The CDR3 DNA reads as TGTGCCAGCTCACCACCTGCAGGGGGTTTGGGCAACGGTGGCTACACCTTC.

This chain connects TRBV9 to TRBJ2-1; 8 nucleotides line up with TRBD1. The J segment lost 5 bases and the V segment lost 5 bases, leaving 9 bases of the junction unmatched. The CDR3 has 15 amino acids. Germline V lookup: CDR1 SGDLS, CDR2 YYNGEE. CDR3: CASRPPGTGHNEQFF. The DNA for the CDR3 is TGTGCCAGCAGGCCTCCTGGGACAGGCCACAATGAGCAGTTCTTC.

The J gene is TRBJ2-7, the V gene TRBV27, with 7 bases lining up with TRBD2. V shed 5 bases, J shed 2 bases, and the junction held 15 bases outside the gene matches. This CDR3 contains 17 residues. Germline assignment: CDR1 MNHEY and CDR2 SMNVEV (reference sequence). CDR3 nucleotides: TGTGCCAGCAGTACCGCCAAGTTGGGGAGGGCTACCTACGAGCAGTACTTC. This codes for CASSTAKLGRATYEQYF.

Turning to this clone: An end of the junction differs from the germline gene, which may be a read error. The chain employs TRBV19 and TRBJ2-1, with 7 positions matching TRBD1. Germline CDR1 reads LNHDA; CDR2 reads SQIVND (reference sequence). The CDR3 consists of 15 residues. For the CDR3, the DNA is TGTACCAGTAGTAAAGAAGGGGGCGGCTACAATGAGCAGTTCTTC. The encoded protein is CTSSKEGGGYNEQFF.

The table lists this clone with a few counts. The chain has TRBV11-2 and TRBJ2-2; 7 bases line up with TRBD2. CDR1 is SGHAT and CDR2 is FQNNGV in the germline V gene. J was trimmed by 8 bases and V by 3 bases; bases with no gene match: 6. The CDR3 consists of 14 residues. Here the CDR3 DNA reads TGTGCCAGCAGCTTGTTTGGCGGGGGAGGGGAGCTGTTTTTT. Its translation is CASSLFGGGGELFF. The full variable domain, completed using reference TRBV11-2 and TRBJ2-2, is EAGVAQSPRYKIIEKRQSVAFWCNPISGHATLYWYQQILGQGPKLLIQFQNNGVVDDSQLPKDRFSAERLKGVDSTLKIQPAKLEDSAVYLCASSLFGGGGELFFGEGSRLTVL.

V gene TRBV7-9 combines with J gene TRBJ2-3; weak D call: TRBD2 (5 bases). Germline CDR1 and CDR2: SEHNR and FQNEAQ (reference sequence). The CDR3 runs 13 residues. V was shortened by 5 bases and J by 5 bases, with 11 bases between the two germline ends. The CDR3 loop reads CASSRTSKDTQYF. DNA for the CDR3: TGTGCCAGCAGCAGAACTAGTAAAGATACGCAGTATTTT.

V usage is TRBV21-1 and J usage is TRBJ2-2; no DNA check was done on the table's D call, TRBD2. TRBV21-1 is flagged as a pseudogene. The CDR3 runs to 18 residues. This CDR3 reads CASSNRAAGGEDTGELFF. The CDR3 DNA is TGTGCCAGCAGCAATAGGGCAGCCGGGGGGGAGGACACCGGGGAGCTGTTTTTT.